This is a list of T cell receptor beta chains from one sample in a study of shared clonotypes between healthy human individuals. Sequenced by immunoSEQ multiplex PCR; TCRdb stores in-frame clones only, minus some. The sample lists around 750,000 clones; under 80% were seen once. Sequences were obtained from memory CD4+ T cells sorted from blood. All receptors come from a woman aged 30 to 39 in good health. CDR3s include the opening cysteine and the closing phenylalanine or tryptophan. Fields, in order: CDR3 protein, CDR3 DNA, clone size, V gene, CDR3 length, J gene, D gene. The D gene is left open where the match is weak. A clone size is listed for some rows: how often the clone was seen (once, few, many), or a class if it is expanded.

CDR3 protein: CASSDGQGADEQYF; CDR3 DNA: TGTGCCAGCAGTGATGGACAGGGGGCCGACGAGCAGTACTTC; clone size: once; V gene: TRBV27; CDR3 length: 14; J gene: TRBJ2-7; D gene: TRBD1
CDR3 protein: CASSMDPGQGDAFF; CDR3 DNA: TGCGCCAGCAGCATGGACCCGGGACAGGGGGACGCTTTCTTT; clone size: NA; V gene: TRBV5-1; CDR3 length: 14; J gene: TRBJ1-1; D gene: TRBD1
CDR3 protein: CASSRGQGDGYTF; CDR3 DNA: TGTGCCAGCAGTAGGGGCCAGGGGGATGGCTACACCTTC; clone size: NA; V gene: TRBV2; CDR3 length: 13; J gene: TRBJ1-2; D gene: TRBD1
CDR3 protein: CASVWDSLVPSTDTQYF; CDR3 DNA: TGTGCCAGCGTATGGGACAGCTTAGTTCCTAGCACAGATACGCAGTATTTT; clone size: NA; V gene: TRBV2; CDR3 length: 17; J gene: TRBJ2-3; D gene: TRBD1
CDR3 protein: CASSLGRGDTEAFF; CDR3 DNA: TGTGCCAGCAGTTTAGGGAGGGGGGACACTGAAGCTTTCTTT; clone size: NA; V gene: TRBV27; CDR3 length: 14; J gene: TRBJ1-1; D gene: NA
CDR3 protein: CASVYRGRFDQYF; CDR3 DNA: TGTGCCAGCGTTTACAGGGGGCGCTTCGACCAGTACTTC; clone size: NA; V gene: TRBV28; CDR3 length: 13; J gene: TRBJ2-7; D gene: TRBD1
CDR3 protein: CASSQAHGAGGTYNEQFF; CDR3 DNA: TGCGCCAGCAGCCAAGCCCACGGAGCGGGAGGAACCTACAATGAGCAGTTCTTC; clone size: NA; V gene: TRBV4-1; CDR3 length: 18; J gene: TRBJ2-1; D gene: TRBD2
CDR3 protein: CASSPGHVIAKNIQYF; CDR3 DNA: TGTGCCAGCAGCCCGGGACACGTAATAGCCAAAAACATTCAGTACTTC; clone size: NA; V gene: TRBV5-6; CDR3 length: 16; J gene: TRBJ2-4; D gene: NA
CDR3 protein: CASSQDWQGSGSGEQYF; CDR3 DNA: TGCGCCAGCAGCCAAGATTGGCAGGGGAGCGGGAGCGGCGAGCAGTACTTC; clone size: NA; V gene: TRBV4-1; CDR3 length: 17; J gene: TRBJ2-7; D gene: TRBD2
CDR3 protein: CASSGGRSGQGKNEQFF; CDR3 DNA: TGTGCCAGCAGTGGGGGAAGATCAGGACAGGGGAAAAATGAGCAGTTCTTC; clone size: once; V gene: TRBV25-1; CDR3 length: 17; J gene: TRBJ2-1; D gene: TRBD1
CDR3 protein: CASSSIRLSGTEAFF; CDR3 DNA: TGCGCCAGCAGCTCAATCAGGCTTTCTGGCACTGAAGCTTTCTTT; clone size: NA; V gene: TRBV5-1; CDR3 length: 15; J gene: TRBJ1-1; D gene: NA
CDR3 protein: CASSIDRGAQAQHF; CDR3 DNA: TGTGCCAGTAGTATAGATAGGGGGGCACAAGCCCAGCATTTT; clone size: NA; V gene: TRBV19; CDR3 length: 14; J gene: TRBJ1-5; D gene: NA
CDR3 protein: CASSSKLTSVDYNEQFF; CDR3 DNA: TGTGCCAGCAGCTCGAAACTTACTAGCGTCGATTACAATGAGCAGTTCTTC; clone size: NA; V gene: TRBV11-2; CDR3 length: 17; J gene: TRBJ2-1; D gene: TRBD2
CDR3 protein: CARSEGRKQAFF; CDR3 DNA: TGTGCCAGAAGCGAGGGACGCAAACAAGCTTTCTTT; clone size: NA; V gene: TRBV5-3; CDR3 length: 12; J gene: TRBJ1-1; D gene: NA
CDR3 protein: CASSLLGLGGNEQFF; CDR3 DNA: TGTGCCAGCAGCTTATTAGGACTAGGGGGCAATGAGCAGTTCTTC; clone size: NA; V gene: TRBV7-9; CDR3 length: 15; J gene: TRBJ2-1; D gene: NA
CDR3 protein: CASSLSLGGEGRGEQYF; CDR3 DNA: TGTGCCAGCAGTTTATCCCTAGGAGGCGAGGGCCGAGGGGAGCAGTACTTC; clone size: NA; V gene: TRBV28; CDR3 length: 17; J gene: TRBJ2-7; D gene: NA
CDR3 protein: CASKAGTGQEQYF; CDR3 DNA: TGTGCCTCAAAAGCCGGGACAGGGCAAGAGCAGTACTTC; clone size: once; V gene: TRBV27; CDR3 length: 13; J gene: TRBJ2-7; D gene: TRBD1
CDR3 protein: CASSLRGSGKSGAPYEQYF; CDR3 DNA: TGTGCCAGCAGCTTACGCGGTAGCGGGAAGTCGGGCGCCCCCTACGAGCAGTACTTC; clone size: NA; V gene: TRBV7-9; CDR3 length: 19; J gene: TRBJ2-7; D gene: TRBD2
CDR3 protein: CASRSTVRGNTEAFF; CDR3 DNA: TGTGCCAGCAGGTCCACCGTTCGGGGGAACACTGAAGCTTTCTTT; clone size: once; V gene: TRBV27; CDR3 length: 15; J gene: TRBJ1-1; D gene: NA
CDR3 protein: CASSRTGPVYEQFF; CDR3 DNA: TGTGCCAGCAGTAGGACAGGGCCGGTATATGAGCAGTTCTTC; clone size: once; V gene: TRBV6-5; CDR3 length: 14; J gene: TRBJ2-1; D gene: TRBD1
CDR3 protein: CASSDLGWTYGYTF; CDR3 DNA: TGTGCCAGCAGTGATCTGGGGTGGACTTATGGCTACACCTTC; clone size: NA; V gene: TRBV6-1; CDR3 length: 14; J gene: TRBJ1-2; D gene: NA
CDR3 protein: CASSQTPTDNYGYTF; CDR3 DNA: TGCGCCAGCAGCCAGACTCCGACAGATAACTATGGCTACACCTTC; clone size: NA; V gene: TRBV5-1; CDR3 length: 15; J gene: TRBJ1-2; D gene: NA
CDR3 protein: CASRSPGTGLQEKLFF; CDR3 DNA: TGTGCCAGCAGGAGTCCCGGGACAGGGTTGCAAGAAAAACTGTTTTTT; clone size: many; V gene: TRBV2; CDR3 length: 16; J gene: TRBJ1-4; D gene: TRBD1
CDR3 protein: CASSFHSGVDTQYF; CDR3 DNA: TGCGCCAGCAGCTTTCATAGCGGGGTAGATACGCAGTATTTT; clone size: NA; V gene: TRBV5-1; CDR3 length: 14; J gene: TRBJ2-3; D gene: TRBD2
CDR3 protein: CASSQTSGAYNEQFF; CDR3 DNA: TGTGCCAGCAGCCAAACCAGCGGGGCCTACAATGAGCAGTTCTTC; clone size: NA; V gene: TRBV2; CDR3 length: 15; J gene: TRBJ2-1; D gene: TRBD2
CDR3 protein: CASAGIDEQYF; CDR3 DNA: TGTGCCAGCGCCGGTATAGACGAGCAGTACTTC; clone size: NA; V gene: TRBV5-4; CDR3 length: 11; J gene: TRBJ2-7; D gene: NA
CDR3 protein: CASSYIGRPSYEQYF; CDR3 DNA: TGTGCCAGCAGTTACATTGGGAGGCCCTCCTACGAGCAGTACTTC; clone size: NA; V gene: TRBV6-5; CDR3 length: 15; J gene: TRBJ2-7; D gene: NA
CDR3 protein: CASSEWARQGEGYTF; CDR3 DNA: TGCGCCAGCAGTGAGTGGGCTCGGCAGGGGGAGGGCTACACCTTC; clone size: NA; V gene: TRBV10-1; CDR3 length: 15; J gene: TRBJ1-2; D gene: TRBD1
CDR3 protein: CASRRDRDTDTQYF; CDR3 DNA: TGTGCCAGCAGAAGGGACAGGGACACAGATACGCAGTATTTT; clone size: NA; V gene: TRBV6-6; CDR3 length: 14; J gene: TRBJ2-3; D gene: TRBD1